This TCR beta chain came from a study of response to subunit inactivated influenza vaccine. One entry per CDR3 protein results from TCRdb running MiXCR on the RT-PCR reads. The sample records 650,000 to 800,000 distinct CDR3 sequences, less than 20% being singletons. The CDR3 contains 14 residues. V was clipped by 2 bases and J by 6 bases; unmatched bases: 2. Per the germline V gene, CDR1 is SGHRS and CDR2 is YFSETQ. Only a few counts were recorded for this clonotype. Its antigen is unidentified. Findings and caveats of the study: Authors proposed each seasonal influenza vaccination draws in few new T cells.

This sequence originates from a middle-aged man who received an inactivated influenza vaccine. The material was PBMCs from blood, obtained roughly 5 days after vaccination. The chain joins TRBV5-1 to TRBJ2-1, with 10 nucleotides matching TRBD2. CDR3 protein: CASSFSGRINEQFF. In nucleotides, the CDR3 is TGCGCCAGCAGCTTTAGCGGGAGGATCAATGAGCAGTTCTTC.